This record concerns one T cell receptor (beta chain) sequence. Antigen unknown. The sample comes from a study of T cell responses to AZD1222 COVID-19 vaccine. Notes on the study in general: Nearly half of spike-specific TCRs reportedly target variant regions that are unmutated in the B.1.351 and B.1.1.7 variants.

Germline CDR1 reads SNHLY; CDR2 reads FYNNEI. The ends lost 6 bases at V and 7 bases at J; junction bases unmatched: 13. This CDR3 region has 15 residues. Profiling relied on immunoSEQ multiplex PCR, and the TCRdb table lists in-frame clones only, not all of them. The data hold fewer than 85,000 clones, with more than 75% observed a single time. The sequence was collected from an adult who received the AZD1222 COVID-19 vaccine. V usage is TRBV2 and J usage is TRBJ2-7; 9 bases match TRBD1. The sequenced sample was peripheral blood, obtained 28 days after the second AZD1222 dose. CDR3 in DNA: TGTGCCAGCAGGCCGGACAGGGGCCGCCGAGGGGAGCAGTACTTC. This encodes CASRPDRGRRGEQYF.